The rows below give T cell receptor beta chains drawn from one sample of a study of blood T cell repertoires in COVID-19. Libraries were prepared by immunoSEQ multiplex PCR; TCRdb keeps only in-frame clonotypes and omits some of them. Counted here are approximately 230,000 clones, around 90% occurring once; the ten biggest clones make up 3% to 3.5%. Sequencing was done on a sample of peripheral blood. The receptors shown here come from a man aged 18 to 29 with active or convalescent COVID-19. The CDR3 runs from the conserved cysteine through the conserved F or W. Each record gives: V gene, J gene, D gene, clone size, CDR3 DNA, CDR3 protein. The D gene is left open where the match is weak. Part of the rows lack a size; the others show once, few, many or a class for expanded clones.

V: TRBV7-7
J: TRBJ2-2
D: .
size: .
DNA: TGTGCCAGCAGCTCTGCGGGACTCAACACCGGGGAGCTGTTTTTT
CDR3: CASSSAGLNTGELFF

V: TRBV30
J: TRBJ1-3
D: .
size: .
DNA: TGTGCCTGGAGTCCGAACGGGACTGGGAGCTCTGGAAACACCATATATTTT
CDR3: CAWSPNGTGSSGNTIYF

V: TRBV2
J: TRBJ2-7
D: TRBD1
size: .
DNA: TGTGCCAGCAGTGGGGACAGGCGGGGTTACTACGAGCAGTACTTC
CDR3: CASSGDRRGYYEQYF

V: TRBV11-2
J: TRBJ2-3
D: .
size: .
DNA: TGTGCCAGCAGCTATTCCCCCGTCAGGGAACCCAGCACAGATACGCAGTATTTT
CDR3: CASSYSPVREPSTDTQYF

V: TRBV15
J: TRBJ2-2
D: .
size: .
DNA: TGTGCCACCAGGGGCCCCCGAACCGGGGAGCTGTTTTTT
CDR3: CATRGPRTGELFF

V: TRBV28
J: TRBJ1-1
D: TRBD1
size: .
DNA: TGTGCCAGCAGTTTAGGGGACAGGGGGAGGACTGAAGCTTTCTTT
CDR3: CASSLGDRGRTEAFF

V: TRBV7-8
J: TRBJ1-5
D: TRBD1
size: .
DNA: TGTGCCAGCGCAACAGGGGGCTTGGGATACGGCAATCAGCCCCAGCATTTT
CDR3: CASATGGLGYGNQPQHF

V: TRBV4-3
J: TRBJ2-7
D: .
size: .
DNA: TGCGCCAGCAGCCAAGAAGTCTCGCGAGGCGAGCAGTACTTC
CDR3: CASSQEVSRGEQYF

V: TRBV5-1
J: TRBJ1-5
D: .
size: .
DNA: TGCGCCAGCAGCTTGGGGCAGGGAGGGGGTCAGCCCCAGCATTTT
CDR3: CASSLGQGGGQPQHF

V: TRBV7-2
J: TRBJ2-7
D: .
size: .
DNA: TGTGCCAGCAGCTTAGGTAGAACTTTCGAGCAGTACTTC
CDR3: CASSLGRTFEQYF

V: TRBV10-3
J: TRBJ1-5
D: .
size: few
DNA: TGTGCCATCAGTGGGACAGTCGATCAGCCCCAGCATTTT
CDR3: CAISGTVDQPQHF

V: TRBV6-5
J: TRBJ2-5
D: .
size: .
DNA: TGTGCCAGCAGTCCTTACAGGGTGGGCGAGACCCAGTACTTC
CDR3: CASSPYRVGETQYF

V: TRBV27
J: TRBJ1-2
D: TRBD1
size: .
DNA: TGTGCCAGCAGTCTGGGGACAGGGCTTTACTATGGCTACACCTTC
CDR3: CASSLGTGLYYGYTF

V: TRBV7-9
J: TRBJ2-7
D: .
size: once
DNA: TGTGCCATTTGGACAGAGTCGAGCTCCTACGAGCAGTACTTC
CDR3: CAIWTESSSYEQYF

V: TRBV16
J: TRBJ2-1
D: .
size: .
DNA: TGTGCCAGCAGCCGGTCGGAGGGACTGGCGCTTCTTGAGCAGTTCTTC
CDR3: CASSRSEGLALLEQFF

V: TRBV6-5
J: TRBJ1-1
D: .
size: .
DNA: TGTGCCAGCAGTTACGTTCCGGGGGAGACTGAAGCTTTCTTT
CDR3: CASSYVPGETEAFF

V: TRBV3-1/TRBV3-2
J: TRBJ1-1
D: .
size: .
DNA: TGTGCCAGCAGCCATGCACAGTACACTGAAGCTTTCTTT
CDR3: CASSHAQYTEAFF

V: TRBV11-3
J: TRBJ1-1
D: TRBD1
size: once
DNA: TGTGCCAGCAGCGCTAGACAGGGGGCGGGGACTGAAGCTTTCTTT
CDR3: CASSARQGAGTEAFF

V: TRBV12-5
J: TRBJ2-7
D: .
size: .
DNA: TGTGCTAGTGGTCCGGACTACTCCTACGAGCAGTACTTC
CDR3: CASGPDYSYEQYF

V: TRBV5-4
J: TRBJ2-7
D: .
size: .
DNA: TGTGCCAGCAGCTTCGGACGGGGCTCCTACGAGCAGTACTTC
CDR3: CASSFGRGSYEQYF

V: TRBV28
J: TRBJ2-5
D: TRBD1
size: .
DNA: TGTGCCAGCCGCCTGGGACAGCCCCGGGAGACCCAGTACTTC
CDR3: CASRLGQPRETQYF

V: TRBV3-1/TRBV3-2
J: TRBJ1-2
D: TRBD1
size: once
DNA: TGTGCCAGCAGCCAAGGGACAGGGAGTAGCTACACCTTC
CDR3: CASSQGTGSSYTF

V: TRBV7-9
J: TRBJ1-2
D: .
size: .
DNA: TGTGCCAGCAGCTCCAATCGGGGGGGTGGCTACACCTTC
CDR3: CASSSNRGGGYTF

V: TRBV28
J: TRBJ1-3
D: TRBD1
size: .
DNA: TGTGCCAGCAGTTCGCCGGGACAGGGTTATGGAAACACCATATATTTT
CDR3: CASSSPGQGYGNTIYF